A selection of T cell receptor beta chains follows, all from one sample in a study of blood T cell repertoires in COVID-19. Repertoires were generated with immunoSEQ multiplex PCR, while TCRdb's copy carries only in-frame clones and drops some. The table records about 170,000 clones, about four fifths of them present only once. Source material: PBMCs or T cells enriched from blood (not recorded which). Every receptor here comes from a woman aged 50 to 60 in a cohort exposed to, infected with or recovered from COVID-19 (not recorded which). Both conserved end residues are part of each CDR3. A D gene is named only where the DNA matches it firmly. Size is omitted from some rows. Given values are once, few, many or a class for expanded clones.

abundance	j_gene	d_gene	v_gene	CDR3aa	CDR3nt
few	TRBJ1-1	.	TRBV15	CATSRDSGTSTEAFF	TGTGCCACCAGCAGAGACAGCGGAACTTCCACTGAAGCTTTCTTT
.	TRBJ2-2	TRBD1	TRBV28	CASSLLSGQGFTGELFF	TGTGCCAGCAGTTTACTGTCCGGACAGGGCTTCACCGGGGAGCTGTTTTTT
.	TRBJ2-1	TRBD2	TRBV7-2	CASSLEAGARSSYNEQFF	TGTGCCAGCAGCTTAGAAGCGGGAGCCAGGAGCTCCTACAATGAGCAGTTCTTC
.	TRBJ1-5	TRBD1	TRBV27	CASSKDREGLYGQPQHF	TGTGCCAGCAGTAAGGACAGGGAGGGGTTATATGGTCAGCCCCAGCATTTT
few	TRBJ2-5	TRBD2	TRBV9	CASSPWTSGRSGTQYF	TGTGCCAGCAGCCCCTGGACTAGCGGGAGATCTGGGACCCAGTACTTC
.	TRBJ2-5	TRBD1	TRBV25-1	CASSGWDSNQETQYF	TGTGCCAGCAGCGGGTGGGACAGTAACCAAGAGACCCAGTACTTC
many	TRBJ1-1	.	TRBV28	CASSLRELRGRTEAFF	TGTGCCAGCAGCTTAAGAGAGTTGAGAGGGAGGACTGAAGCTTTCTTT
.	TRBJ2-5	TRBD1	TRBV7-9	CASSQQGAGETQYF	TGTGCCAGCAGCCAGCAGGGGGCCGGTGAGACCCAGTACTTC
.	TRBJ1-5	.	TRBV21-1	CASSTRRREASNQPQHF	TGTGCCAGCAGCACCCGACGGAGGGAGGCGAGCAATCAGCCCCAGCATTTT
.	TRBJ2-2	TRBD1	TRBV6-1	CASSERTGSGELFF	TGTGCCAGCAGTGAACGGACAGGGTCCGGGGAGCTGTTTTTT
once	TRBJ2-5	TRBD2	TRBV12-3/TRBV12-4	CASNRGGQETQYF	TGTGCCAGCAACCGGGGGGGTCAAGAGACCCAGTACTTC
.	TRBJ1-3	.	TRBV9	CASSPRGNTIYF	TGTGCCAGCAGCCCACGGGGAAACACCATATATTTT
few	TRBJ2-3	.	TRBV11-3	CASSFAASSDTQYF	TGTGCCAGCAGCTTCGCTGCGAGTTCGGATACGCAGTATTTT
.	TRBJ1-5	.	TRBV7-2	CASSSGVGQPQHF	TGTGCCAGCAGCTCAGGGGTCGGTCAGCCCCAGCATTTT
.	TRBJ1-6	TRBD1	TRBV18	CASSRLQGIDSPLHF	TGTGCCAGCTCTCGTCTACAGGGGATAGATTCACCCCTCCACTTT